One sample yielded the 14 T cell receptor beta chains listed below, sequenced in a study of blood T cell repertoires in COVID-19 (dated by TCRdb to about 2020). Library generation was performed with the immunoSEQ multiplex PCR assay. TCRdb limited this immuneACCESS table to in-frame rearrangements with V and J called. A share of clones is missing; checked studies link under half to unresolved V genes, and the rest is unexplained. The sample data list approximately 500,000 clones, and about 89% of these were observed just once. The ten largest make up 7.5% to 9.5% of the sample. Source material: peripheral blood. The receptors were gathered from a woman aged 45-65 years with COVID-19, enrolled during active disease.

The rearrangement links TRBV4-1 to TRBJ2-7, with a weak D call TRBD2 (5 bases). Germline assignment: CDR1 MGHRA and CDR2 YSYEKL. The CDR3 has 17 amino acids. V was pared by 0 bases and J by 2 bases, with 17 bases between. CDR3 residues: CASSQDPPNPGTYEQYF. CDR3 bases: TGCGCCAGCAGCCAAGATCCACCTAATCCCGGGACCTACGAGCAGTACTTC.

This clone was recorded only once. The CDR3: CASSLQETGTGRSGYTF. The CDR3 nucleotides read TGCGCCAGCAGCCTTCAAGAGACCGGGACAGGGCGAAGTGGCTACACCTTC. V gene TRBV4-1 combines with J gene TRBJ1-2; 9 nucleotides match TRBD1. V shed 4 bases and J 7 bases; nucleotides not matched to a gene: 16. Germline CDR1 is MGHRA and CDR2 is YSYEKL. There are 17 residues in the CDR3.

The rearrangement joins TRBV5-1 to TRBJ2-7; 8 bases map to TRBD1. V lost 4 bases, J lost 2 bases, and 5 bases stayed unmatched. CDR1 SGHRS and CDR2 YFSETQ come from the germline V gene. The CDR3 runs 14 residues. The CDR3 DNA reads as TGCGCCAGCAGCGGAAGGACAGGGACCTACGAGCAGTACTTC. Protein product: CASSGRTGTYEQYF.

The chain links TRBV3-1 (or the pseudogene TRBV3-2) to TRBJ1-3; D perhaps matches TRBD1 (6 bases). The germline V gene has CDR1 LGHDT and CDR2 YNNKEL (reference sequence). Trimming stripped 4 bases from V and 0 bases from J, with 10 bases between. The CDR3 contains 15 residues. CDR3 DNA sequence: TGTGCCAGCAGCCTAACAGGGTTCTCTGGAAACACCATATATTTT. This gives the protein CASSLTGFSGNTIYF.

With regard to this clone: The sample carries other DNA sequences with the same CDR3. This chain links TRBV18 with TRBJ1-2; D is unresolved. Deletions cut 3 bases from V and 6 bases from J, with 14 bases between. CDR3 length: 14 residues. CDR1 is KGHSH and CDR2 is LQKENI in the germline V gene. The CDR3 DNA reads TGTGCCAGCTCACCCACGGGTCTTAGAAATGGCTACACCTTC. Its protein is CASSPTGLRNGYTF. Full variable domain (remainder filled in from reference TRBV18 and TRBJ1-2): NAGVMQNPRHLVRRRGQEARLRCSPMKGHSHVYWYRQLPEEGLKFMVYLQKENIIDESGMPKERFSAEFPKEGPSILRIQQVVRGDSAAYFCASSPTGLRNGYTFGSGTRLTVV.

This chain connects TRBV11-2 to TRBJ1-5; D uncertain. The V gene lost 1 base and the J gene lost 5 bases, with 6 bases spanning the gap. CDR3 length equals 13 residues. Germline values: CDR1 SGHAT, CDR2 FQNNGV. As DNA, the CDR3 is TGTGCCAGCAGCTTAGGTTTCGATCAGCCCCAGCATTTT. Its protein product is CASSLGFDQPQHF.

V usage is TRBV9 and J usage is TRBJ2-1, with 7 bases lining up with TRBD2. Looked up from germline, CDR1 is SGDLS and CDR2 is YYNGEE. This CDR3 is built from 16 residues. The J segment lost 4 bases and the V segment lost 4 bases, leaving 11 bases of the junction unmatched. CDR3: CASSPPRGDLYNEQFF. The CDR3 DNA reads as TGTGCCAGCAGCCCCCCACGGGGGGACTTATACAATGAGCAGTTCTTC. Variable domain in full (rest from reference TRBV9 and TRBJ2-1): DSGVTQTPKHLITATGQRVTLRCSPRSGDLSVYWYQQSLDQGLQFLIQYYNGEERAKGNILERFSAQQFPDLHSELNLSSLELGDSALYFCASSPPRGDLYNEQFFGPGTRLTVL.

CDR3 region: CASSSGTGATEAFF. The CDR3 DNA sequence: TGTGCCAGCAGCTCTGGGACAGGGGCCACTGAAGCTTTCTTT. The chain employs TRBV5-4 and TRBJ1-1; 10 bases are a match to TRBD1. CDR1 and CDR2 from the germline V gene are SGHNT and YYREEE (reference sequence). This CDR3 is built from 14 residues. The V segment lost 3 bases and the J segment 4 bases; nucleotides outside the gene matches: 3.

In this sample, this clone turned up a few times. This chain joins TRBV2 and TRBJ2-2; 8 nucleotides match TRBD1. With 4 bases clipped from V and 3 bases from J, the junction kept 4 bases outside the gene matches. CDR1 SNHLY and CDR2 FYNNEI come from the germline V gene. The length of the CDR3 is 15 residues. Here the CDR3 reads CASSGTGKDTGELFF. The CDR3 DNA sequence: TGTGCCAGCAGTGGGACAGGGAAGGACACCGGGGAGCTGTTTTTT. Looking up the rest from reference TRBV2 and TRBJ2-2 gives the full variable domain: EPEVTQTPSHQVTQMGQEVILRCVPISNHLYFYWYRQILGQKVEFLVSFYNNEISEKSEIFDDQFSVERPDGSNFTLKIRSTKLEDSAMYFCASSGTGKDTGELFFGEGSRLTVL.

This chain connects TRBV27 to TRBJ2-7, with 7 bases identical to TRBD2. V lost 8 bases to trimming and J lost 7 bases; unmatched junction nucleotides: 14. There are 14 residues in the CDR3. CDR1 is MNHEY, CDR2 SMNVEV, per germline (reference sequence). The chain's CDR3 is CASGYLGGSREQYF. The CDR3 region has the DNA TGTGCCAGCGGGTACCTGGGGGGGAGTAGAGAGCAGTACTTC.

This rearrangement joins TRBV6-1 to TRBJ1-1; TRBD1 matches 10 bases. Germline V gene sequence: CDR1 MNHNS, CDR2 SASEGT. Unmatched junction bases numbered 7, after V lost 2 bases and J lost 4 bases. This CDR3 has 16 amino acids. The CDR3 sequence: CASSEKRRTGGTEAFF. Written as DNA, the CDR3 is TGTGCCAGCAGTGAAAAGAGGCGGACAGGGGGCACTGAAGCTTTCTTT.

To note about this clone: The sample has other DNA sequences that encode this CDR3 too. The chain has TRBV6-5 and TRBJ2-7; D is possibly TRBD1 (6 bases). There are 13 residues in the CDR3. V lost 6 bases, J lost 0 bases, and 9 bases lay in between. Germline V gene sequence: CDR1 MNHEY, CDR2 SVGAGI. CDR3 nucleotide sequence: TGTGCCAGCAGCAGGGGCAGCTCCTACGAGCAGTACTTC. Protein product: CASSRGSSYEQYF.

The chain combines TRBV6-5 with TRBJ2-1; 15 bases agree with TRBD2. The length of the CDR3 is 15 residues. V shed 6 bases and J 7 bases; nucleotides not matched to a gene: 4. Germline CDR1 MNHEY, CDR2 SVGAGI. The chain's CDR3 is CASRPGTSGGNEQFF. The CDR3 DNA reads TGTGCCAGCAGGCCCGGGACTAGCGGGGGGAATGAGCAGTTCTTC.

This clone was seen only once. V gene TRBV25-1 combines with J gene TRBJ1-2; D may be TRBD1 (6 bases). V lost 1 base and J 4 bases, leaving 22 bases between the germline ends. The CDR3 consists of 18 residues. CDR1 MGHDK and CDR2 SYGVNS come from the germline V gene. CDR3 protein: CASSEFESGGAAFYGYTF. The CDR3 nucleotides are TGTGCCAGCAGTGAATTTGAAAGTGGGGGCGCCGCTTTCTATGGCTACACCTTC.